A single sample is the source of the 6 T cell receptor beta chains below, sequenced in a study of blood T cells in healthy people across ages. A sample-barcoded 5' primer and a J-beta primer mix were used in a second PCR of roughly 7 to 12 cycles. MiXCR was run by TCRdb on the 5' RACE reads, yielding one entry per CDR3 protein. The sample consists of about 760,000 distinct CDR3 sequences, 25% of them appearing once. The sample also formed part of further work on T cells of mothers and their children.

The sample taken for sequencing was blood. These TCRs come from a boy younger than 18 in good health.

The table lists this clonotype with a few counts. The V gene is TRBV29-1, the J gene TRBJ2-1; 16 bases fit TRBD2. CDR3 size: 17 residues. Germline V gene lookup returns CDR1 SQVTM and CDR2 ANQGSEA. J lost 4 bases, V lost 5 bases, and 8 bases had no gene match. CDR3 coding DNA: TGCAGCGTTCCCCCGGGACTAGCGGGAGGGCCGTACAATGAGCAGTTCTTC. It yields the protein CSVPPGLAGGPYNEQFF.

The gene calls are TRBV12-3 or TRBV12-4 and TRBJ1-4, with a weak D call TRBD1 (6 bases). The V gene lost 4 bases and the J gene lost 8 bases, with 14 bases spanning the gap. This CDR3 is 14 amino acids long. CDR3 sequence: CASSWDILREKLFF. The DNA of the CDR3 is TGTGCCAGCAGTTGGGACATCCTTCGGGAAAAACTGTTTTTT.

The genes are TRBV3-1 and TRBJ2-5; 7 bases match TRBD1. The CDR3 has 19 residues. Trimming took 0 bases from V and 0 from J; bases not matched to a gene: 13. CDR1 is LGHDT and CDR2 is YNNKEL in the germline V gene (reference sequence). The CDR3, as DNA: TGTGCCAGCAGCCAAGAAATTGGGACAGATGCTCCATACCAAGAGACCCAGTACTTC. Amino acid sequence: CASSQEIGTDAPYQETQYF.

The V gene is TRBV7-9, the J gene TRBJ1-4, with TRBD1 identical over 7 bases. V dropped 5 bases and J dropped 0; count of bases not matched to a gene: 6. The CDR3 extends over 16 amino acids. CDR1 SEHNR and CDR2 FQNEAQ come from the germline V gene (reference sequence). CDR3 DNA: TGTGCCAGCAGCGGAGACAGGGCGGCAACTAATGAAAAACTGTTTTTT. This codes for CASSGDRAATNEKLFF.

V and J are TRBV12-3 or TRBV12-4 and TRBJ1-1, with D perhaps matching TRBD1 (5 bases). This CDR3 contains 17 residues. V lost 7 bases to trimming and J lost 0 bases, with 21 bases between them. CDR3 nucleotide sequence: TGTGCCAGCACGTTGGATCGGGACCTGACTTTGAACACTGAAGCTTTCTTT. Its protein product is CASTLDRDLTLNTEAFF.

The rearrangement joins TRBV20-1 to TRBJ2-3; TRBD2 matches at 8 bases. CDR1 and CDR2 (germline): DFQATT, SNEGSKA (reference sequence). Losses at the gene ends were 1 base for V and 11 bases for J; bases not matched to a gene: 5. The CDR3 extends over 12 amino acids. CDR3 amino acids: CSARARAGGQYF. The DNA for the CDR3 is TGCAGTGCTAGAGCTCGGGCGGGAGGGCAGTATTTT.